This TCR beta chain was retrieved from a study of shared clonotypes between healthy human individuals. Study-wide findings and caveats: Owing to a small donor count, the genetic and exposure-history diversity represented was limited.

Germline V CDR1 and CDR2: SGDLS, YYNGEE. The CDR3 has 15 amino acids. The V end was cut by 4 bases, the J end by 4 bases, with 15 bases between. In regard to this clone: Its antigen remains unknown.

Deep was the level used in running the assay. This table comes from immunoSEQ multiplex PCR, and its TCRdb copy is limited to in-frame clones, with some not included. The sample shows over 850,000 clones, about four fifths of them seen only once. Sequenced input: memory CD4+ T cells from PBMCs. Described subset: CD45RA-negative fraction. V usage is TRBV9 and J usage is TRBJ2-1; D might be TRBD2 (5 bases). The clonotype comes from a man aged 18 to 30 in good health. Some clones in this sample may be carry-over from other donors' samples. CDR3 region: CASSPRADPYNEQFF. For the CDR3, the DNA is TGTGCCAGCAGCCCGAGGGCGGACCCTTACAATGAGCAGTTCTTC.